A selection of T cell receptor beta chains follows, all from one sample in a study of blood T cell repertoires in COVID-19. The data were produced by immunoSEQ multiplex PCR, yet TCRdb's version contains in-frame clones alone and is incomplete. The table includes roughly 150,000 clones, approximately 89% detected once. The sequencing sample was made of peripheral blood. The origin of the receptors is a human donor in a cohort sampled during active COVID-19. CDR3s include the opening cysteine and the closing phenylalanine or tryptophan. The order of the fields is clone size, D gene, V gene, J gene, CDR3 DNA, CDR3 protein. A D gene is named only where the DNA matches it firmly. Rows give clone size only sometimes, using once, few, many, or a class for an expanded clone.

>few|NA|TRBV5-1|TRBJ2-2
TGCGCCAGCAGCAAACAGATAATCAACACCGGGGAGCTGTTTTTT
CASSKQIINTGELFF
>few|NA|TRBV2|TRBJ1-1
TGTGCCAGCAGTGAGTTGACTAGAAACACTGAAGCTTTCTTT
CASSELTRNTEAFF
>NA|NA|TRBV2|TRBJ1-4
TGTGCCAGCAGTGAATGGCAGGCCGCAACTAATGAAAAACTGTTTTTT
CASSEWQAATNEKLFF
>NA|NA|TRBV5-1|TRBJ2-5
TGCGCCAGCAGCTTGTATCAGGGCCGGGAGACCCAGTACTTC
CASSLYQGRETQYF
>NA|NA|TRBV5-1|TRBJ1-2
TGCGCCAGCAGCTTGCTAGGGGCTGGCTATGGCTACACCTTC
CASSLLGAGYGYTF
>NA|TRBD1|TRBV6-5|TRBJ1-5
TGTGCCAGCAGTTACGGACAGGGCAATCAGCCCCAGCATTTT
CASSYGQGNQPQHF
>NA|NA|TRBV11-2|TRBJ2-5
TGTGCCAGCAGCTTCGGGGTAGCAGAGACCCAGTACTTC
CASSFGVAETQYF
>NA|NA|TRBV25-1|TRBJ1-5
TGTGCCAGCAGTCGGGGCACAGGGACCCAGCCCCAGCATTTT
CASSRGTGTQPQHF
>once|NA|TRBV7-6|TRBJ1-5
TGTGCCAGCAGCTCGAGTGGCAATCAGCCCCAGCATTTT
CASSSSGNQPQHF
>once|NA|TRBV6-5|TRBJ1-4
TGTGCCAGCAATGGGGGTACAGGGGAAAAACTGTTTTTT
CASNGGTGEKLFF
>NA|NA|TRBV5-5|TRBJ2-3
TGTGCCAGCAGGATCCGGTCTAGCACAGATACGCAGTATTTT
CASRIRSSTDTQYF
>few|NA|TRBV4-2|TRBJ1-6
TGTGCCAGCAGCCAGCAGGGTCGGAGTTCACCCCTCCACTTT
CASSQQGRSSPLHF
>NA|NA|TRBV13|TRBJ1-1
TGTGCCAGCAGTTCCTGGGGCGCCACTGAAGCTTTCTTT
CASSSWGATEAFF
>NA|NA|TRBV11-2|TRBJ2-6
TGTGCCAGCAGCTTAGATCTAAGATCACTCGCTGGGGCCAACGTCCTGACTTTC
CASSLDLRSLAGANVLTF
>NA|TRBD1|TRBV4-1|TRBJ1-5
TGCGCCAGCAGCCCTTTAGACAGGGGCAGGAATCAGCCCCAGCATTTT
CASSPLDRGRNQPQHF